Each of the 25 T cell receptor beta chains below was sequenced from the same sample in a study of blood T cell repertoires in COVID-19 (dated by TCRdb to between 2020 and 2021). The library was made by the immunoSEQ multiplex PCR assay. The clones in this table, taken by TCRdb from immuneACCESS, are in-frame only. Not every clone is retained; where verified, under half of the shortfall comes from an unresolved V gene, and the cause of the rest is unknown. Here the sample has 150,000 or so clones; 85% to 90% occur a single time. The ten biggest clones cover 10% to 13% of the sample. The material sequenced was peripheral blood. Receptors originate from a woman in her seventies with COVID-19, enrolled during active disease.

The gene calls are TRBV28 and TRBJ2-5; maybe TRBD1 (5 bases). The CDR3 contains 16 residues. Trimming took 4 bases from V and 2 from J, leaving 17 bases between them. CDR1 is MDHEN and CDR2 is SYDVKM in the germline V gene. The CDR3 sequence: CASSSSDSFSQETQYF. CDR3 coding DNA: TGTGCCAGCAGTTCTTCCGACAGTTTCAGTCAAGAGACCCAGTACTTC.

The CDR3: CASSPVGSGGGYTF. In DNA form, the CDR3 reads TGTGCCAGCAGCCCAGTAGGGTCAGGGGGTGGCTACACCTTC. The chain uses TRBV11-2 and TRBJ1-2; 7 positions agree with TRBD1. Germline V lookup: CDR1 SGHAT, CDR2 FQNNGV. The CDR3 runs 14 residues. J lost 7 bases, V lost 5 bases, and 10 bases had no gene match.

The J gene is TRBJ2-5, the V gene TRBV11-3; 9 bases line up with TRBD1. The trim removed 1 base at V and 1 base at J, leaving 7 bases unmatched. The CDR3 runs to 17 residues. Germline V gives CDR1 SGHNT, CDR2 YENEEA. The CDR3 reads CASSLGGTGTTQETQYF. Written as DNA, the CDR3 is TGTGCCAGCAGCTTAGGCGGGACAGGGACCACCCAAGAGACCCAGTACTTC.

The V and J genes are TRBV5-6 and TRBJ1-2, with 7 bases matching TRBD1. Trimming took 1 base from V and 4 from J; bases not matched to a gene: 7. In germline, CDR1 is SGHDT, CDR2 YYEEEE. The CDR3 consists of 15 residues. DNA of the CDR3: TGTGCCAGCAGCTTGAACAGGGGATTTTCCTATGGCTACACCTTC. It yields the protein CASSLNRGFSYGYTF.

The V call is TRBV19, the J call TRBJ2-3; 8 bases map to TRBD1. V trimming: 6 bases; J trimming: 4 bases; junction bases outside the gene matches: 6. CDR1 is LNHDA and CDR2 is SQIVND in the germline V gene (reference sequence). The CDR3 runs to 14 residues. CDR3 loop: CASRDRGIPDTQYF. The CDR3 nucleotides are TGTGCCAGTAGAGACAGGGGTATACCAGATACGCAGTATTTT.

This chain joins TRBV11-2 and TRBJ1-2; maybe TRBD1 (6 bases). The germline V gene has CDR1 SGHAT and CDR2 FQNNGV. V gave up 5 bases and J gave up 0 bases, with 19 bases separating them. The CDR3 runs 17 residues. In DNA form, the CDR3 reads TGTGCCAGCAGCGCCGGCACAGGGAGTTACTCTAACTATGGCTACACCTTC. Its translation is CASSAGTGSYSNYGYTF.

This chain links TRBV7-3 with TRBJ1-6, with unresolved D. The V and J ends lost 5 bases and 0 bases respectively, with 8 bases between them. The CDR3 consists of 15 residues. Germline V gene sequence: CDR1 SGHTA, CDR2 FQGTGA. The DNA for the CDR3 is TGTGCCAGCAGCGTACAGAGCTCCTATAATTCACCCCTCCACTTT. Protein: CASSVQSSYNSPLHF. Drawing the rest from reference TRBV7-3 and TRBJ1-6, the complete variable domain is GAGVSQTPSNKVTEKGKYVELRCDPISGHTALYWYRQSLGQGPEFLIYFQGTGAADDSGLPNDRFFAVRPEGSVSTLKIQRTERGDSAVYLCASSVQSSYNSPLHFGNGTRLTVT.

The rearrangement links TRBV29-1 to TRBJ1-2; 9 nucleotides line up with TRBD1. The CDR3 runs 11 residues. Germline loops: CDR1 SQVTM, CDR2 ANQGSEA. J gave up 8 bases and V 7 bases, and 5 bases lay outside the gene matches. The CDR3 loop is CSARTGEGYTF. In nucleotides, the CDR3 is TGCAGCGCCCGGACAGGGGAAGGCTACACCTTC.

This chain connects TRBV7-8 to TRBJ1-6; TRBD1 is a possible D gene (5 bases). The germline V gene encodes CDR1 SGHVS and CDR2 FQNEAQ. CDR3 length: 16 residues. V gave up 5 bases and J gave up 8 bases, with 19 bases separating them. The CDR3 coding sequence is TGTGCCAGCAGCCCCCGGGTCGGGGGGGTTGATTCACCCCTCCACTTT. It codes for CASSPRVGGVDSPLHF.

V and J are TRBV2 and TRBJ1-3; the D gene is possibly TRBD1 (6 bases). Trimming stripped 2 bases from V and 0 bases from J, with 8 bases between. This CDR3 comprises 15 residues. Per germline, CDR1 SNHLY and CDR2 FYNNEI. Written as DNA, the CDR3 is TGTGCCAGCAGTGAAAGAGGGGGCTCTGGAAACACCATATATTTT. Translation: CASSERGGSGNTIYF.

The V and J genes are TRBV15 and TRBJ1-1, with a tentative D call TRBD1 (6 bases). This CDR3 is built from 15 residues. CDR1 LNHNV and CDR2 YYDKDF come from the germline V gene (reference sequence). The ends were cut back, 4 bases at V and 0 bases at J, with 12 bases in the middle. Here the CDR3 DNA reads TGTGCCACCAGCAAAACCACAGGGCTGAACACTGAAGCTTTCTTT. It is translated as CATSKTTGLNTEAFF.

This rearrangement joins TRBV10-3 to TRBJ2-5; 12 bases agree with TRBD2. Germline CDR1 ENHRY, CDR2 SYGVKD. Unmatched junction bases numbered 12, after V lost 5 bases and J lost 5 bases. CDR3 size: 17 residues. The CDR3 coding sequence is TGTGCCATCAGTACCAAGACTAGCGGGGGCCCCGGGGAGACCCAGTACTTC. Protein: CAISTKTSGGPGETQYF.

The genes are TRBV6-1 and TRBJ1-6; D uncertain. V lost 1 base and J 11 bases, leaving 15 bases between the germline ends. Germline CDR1 reads MNHNS; CDR2 reads SASEGT. The CDR3 length is 15 residues. CDR3 sequence (DNA): TGTGCCAGCAGTGAAGGGTGGAGGCCTGGCCCACCCCTCCACTTT. Residues: CASSEGWRPGPPLHF.

The chain links TRBV2 to TRBJ2-5; TRBD2 matches at 8 bases. This CDR3 spans 18 amino acids. Germline CDR1 is SNHLY and CDR2 is FYNNEI. The ends lost 1 base at V and 3 bases at J; junction bases unmatched: 13. Here the CDR3 DNA reads TGTGCCAGCAGTGAAGAGGAGCGGGGGCCCGGGGGGGAAGAGACCCAGTACTTC. Translation: CASSEEERGPGGEETQYF.

The chain links TRBV2 to TRBJ1-3, with D unresolved. With 9 bases removed from V and 0 bases from J, the gap between germline ends came to 15 bases. This CDR3 has 15 amino acids. Looked up from germline, CDR1 is SNHLY and CDR2 is FYNNEI. This CDR3 is CASGGGMSSGNTIYF. The DNA of the CDR3 is TGTGCCAGTGGCGGCGGCATGAGCTCTGGAAACACCATATATTTT.

The CDR3 spells CATGGGSSYEQYF. CDR3 DNA sequence: TGTGCCACCGGCGGCGGCAGCTCCTACGAGCAGTACTTC. The chain employs TRBV5-5 and TRBJ2-7; D is undetermined. The CDR3 covers 13 residues. Germline V lookup: CDR1 SGHKS, CDR2 YYEKEE (reference sequence). Trimming left V 9 bases short and J 0 bases short, with 13 bases between. The variable domain in full, completed from reference TRBV5-5 and TRBJ2-7, reads DAGVTQSPTHLIKTRGQQVTLRCSPISGHKSVSWYQQVLGQGPQFIFQYYEKEERGRGNFPDRFSARQFPNYSSELNVNALLLGDSALYLCATGGGSSYEQYFGPGTRLTVT.

The J gene is TRBJ1-2, the V gene TRBV2; TRBD1 agrees at 10 bases. The V and J ends lost 8 bases and 5 bases, in that order; junction bases with no gene match: 5. CDR1 and CDR2 (germline): SNHLY, FYNNEI. The CDR3 has 13 amino acids. CDR3 nucleotides: TGTGCCAGCGGAGACAGGGGGCCGTATGGCTACACCTTC. Translation: CASGDRGPYGYTF. Complete variable domain (other parts from reference TRBV2 and TRBJ1-2): EPEVTQTPSHQVTQMGQEVILRCVPISNHLYFYWYRQILGQKVEFLVSFYNNEISEKSEIFDDQFSVERPDGSNFTLKIRSTKLEDSAMYFCASGDRGPYGYTFGSGTRLTVV.

The rearrangement uses TRBV19 and TRBJ1-4; D possibly corresponds to TRBD1 (5 bases). Germline V CDR1 and CDR2: LNHDA, SQIVND (reference sequence). Trimming removed 5 bases at V and 3 bases at J, with 16 bases between. The CDR3 spans 16 residues. CDR3 nucleotides: TGTGCCAGTAGTCTCCGGGACGGCGGGGCTAATGAAAAACTGTTTTTT. The encoded protein is CASSLRDGGANEKLFF.

The V and J genes are TRBV5-6 and TRBJ1-4, with TRBD1 matching over 8 bases. The V segment lost 4 bases and the J segment 7 bases; nucleotides outside the gene matches: 9. The CDR3 has 15 residues. Germline V gene data show CDR1 as SGHDT and CDR2 as YYEEEE. CDR3 sequence: CASSGSTGVGEKLFF. CDR3 DNA: TGTGCCAGCAGCGGATCGACAGGGGTGGGTGAAAAACTGTTTTTT.

The chain is built from TRBV10-3 and TRBJ2-7, with 12 bases fitting TRBD1. This CDR3 is built from 14 residues. Trimming removed 3 bases from V and 8 bases from J; junction bases left unmatched: 5. Germline V gene sequence: CDR1 ENHRY, CDR2 SYGVKD. CDR3 bases: TGTGCCATCAGTGACTGGGGACAGGGGGCAAAGCAGTACTTC. Translated, it gives CAISDWGQGAKQYF.

The chain uses TRBV30 and TRBJ2-7, with 9 bases matching TRBD1. This CDR3 spans 17 amino acids. The ends lost 2 bases at V and 2 bases at J; junction bases unmatched: 13. Germline V lookup: CDR1 GTSNPN, CDR2 SVGIG (reference sequence). DNA for the CDR3: TGTGCCTGGAGTCCCGAAACCAGACAGGGGGGGACCTACGAGCAGTACTTC. This translates into CAWSPETRQGGTYEQYF.

This chain joins TRBV15 and TRBJ2-2, with 8 positions matching TRBD1. CDR3 size: 18 residues. The V and J ends lost 1 base and 3 bases, in that order; junction bases with no gene match: 10. In germline, CDR1 is LNHNV, CDR2 YYDKDF (reference sequence). CDR3 region: CATSRAAGGRVYTGELFF. Here the CDR3 DNA reads TGTGCCACCAGCAGAGCCGCAGGGGGCAGGGTATACACCGGGGAGCTGTTTTTT.

V and J are TRBV10-3 and TRBJ1-2; D gene uncertain. The CDR3 spans 15 residues. Per germline, CDR1 ENHRY and CDR2 SYGVKD. The V and J ends lost 0 bases and 1 base respectively, with 9 bases between them. The CDR3 protein is CAISESADYNYGYTF. The CDR3 DNA follows: TGTGCCATCAGTGAGTCTGCAGACTATAACTATGGCTACACCTTC.

CDR3 in DNA: TGTGCCAGCAGCTTAGATGGCAGTTACTATGGCTACACCTTC. It yields the protein CASSLDGSYYGYTF. V gene TRBV7-8 combines with J gene TRBJ1-2; D is ambiguous. CDR1 and CDR2 from the germline V gene are SGHVS and FQNEAQ. CDR3 length equals 14 residues. The V gene lost 1 base and the J gene lost 3 bases, with 9 bases spanning the gap.

The CDR3: CASSRHTGFTGELFF. The CDR3 DNA is TGCGCCAGCAGCCGACATACAGGGTTCACCGGGGAGCTGTTTTTT. V and J are TRBV4-1 and TRBJ2-2; D is possibly TRBD1 (6 bases). Germline loops: CDR1 MGHRA, CDR2 YSYEKL. Trimming took off 4 bases at V and 4 bases at J, with 13 bases between the two ends. CDR3 length: 15 residues.